A single sample gave rise to the 21 T cell receptor beta chains below, sequenced in a study of T cells in lung cancer brain metastases. Here immunoSEQ multiplex PCR was the method, and the copy in TCRdb shows in-frame clones only, minus some. Seen here are around 2,500 clones, approximately 90% observed once, and the top ten hold 3.5% to 5.5%. The sequenced sample consisted of tumor tissue from the primary lung tumor. The receptors stem from a woman aged 45-59 years with non-small cell lung cancer.

The chain recombines TRBV6-5 with TRBJ1-4, with unresolved D. Trimming removed 6 bases at V and 7 bases at J, with 15 bases between. The germline V gene has CDR1 MNHEY and CDR2 SVGAGI. CDR3 length: 14 amino acids. CDR3 region: CASSHSRRIEKLFF. CDR3 coding DNA: TGTGCCAGCAGCCATTCCCGGCGAATTGAAAAACTGTTTTTT.

V is TRBV27 and J is TRBJ2-7; TRBD1 matches at 7 bases. The V segment lost 5 bases and the J segment 3 bases; nucleotides outside the gene matches: 7. Germline CDR1 MNHEY, CDR2 SMNVEV (reference sequence). This CDR3 region has 14 residues. The CDR3 bases are TGTGCCAGCAGTAAGACAGGGACGTACTACGAGCAGTACTTC. Translated: CASSKTGTYYEQYF.

The genes are TRBV7-3 and TRBJ2-3; D unresolved. Germline V CDR1 and CDR2: SGHTA, FQGTGA. This CDR3 has 14 amino acids. Trimming took 8 bases from V and 1 from J, leaving 13 bases between them. The CDR3: CASAQPPGTDTQYF. The CDR3 DNA reads TGTGCCAGCGCTCAACCCCCCGGCACAGATACGCAGTATTTT. Full variable domain (rest looked up from reference TRBV7-3 and TRBJ2-3): GAGVSQTPSNKVTEKGKYVELRCDPISGHTALYWYRQSLGQGPEFLIYFQGTGAADDSGLPNDRFFAVRPEGSVSTLKIQRTERGDSAVYLCASAQPPGTDTQYFGPGTRLTVL.

This clone was recorded once. At one of its ends the junction is not consistent with the germline gene, which may arise from a read error. This sequence joins TRBV10-1 and TRBJ2-3; D uncertain. The CDR3 sequence is 17 residues long. Germline V gene sequence: CDR1 WNHNN, CDR2 SYGVQD (reference sequence). For the CDR3, the DNA is TGCGCTAGCAGTGAGTCGGTTGGTAATGGATACACAGATACGCAGTATTTT. This translates into CASSESVGNGYTDTQYF.

The chain is built from TRBV2 and TRBJ2-3, with TRBD1 matching 8 bases. CDR3 length: 15 residues. The trim removed 6 bases at V and 3 bases at J, leaving 8 bases unmatched. Per germline, CDR1 SNHLY and CDR2 FYNNEI. For the CDR3, the DNA is TGTGCCAGCAGGGCCGGGACAGGAAATACAGATACGCAGTATTTT. Residues: CASRAGTGNTDTQYF.

The rearrangement uses TRBV7-9 and TRBJ2-1; 10 nucleotides agree with TRBD2. CDR3 length: 16 amino acids. Per the germline V gene, CDR1 is SEHNR and CDR2 is FQNEAQ (reference sequence). Trimming removed 3 bases from V and 9 bases from J; junction bases left unmatched: 11. This CDR3 is CASSLEGLAGAREQFF. The CDR3 DNA is TGTGCCAGCAGCTTGGAAGGGCTAGCGGGAGCTCGTGAGCAGTTCTTC.

About this clone itself: Mismatch with germline at one junction end may stem from a read error. This chain connects TRBV7-6 to TRBJ2-1; 10 bases align to TRBD2. This CDR3 is 19 amino acids long. Germline-derived CDR1 and CDR2 are SGHVS and FNYEAQ. For the CDR3, the DNA is TGTGCCAGCAGCTCTTTTGGACTAGCGGAGGGGCTCTCCTACAATGAGCAATTCTTC. As protein: CASSSFGLAEGLSYNEQFF.

V usage is TRBV9 and J usage is TRBJ2-7; TRBD2 is a possible D gene (5 bases). V was clipped by 3 bases and J by 5 bases, with 15 bases between them. This CDR3 contains 14 residues. The germline V gene has CDR1 SGDLS and CDR2 YYNGEE. CDR3 sequence: CASSDGDSTDEQYF. As DNA, the CDR3 is TGTGCCAGCAGCGACGGGGATAGCACGGACGAGCAGTACTTC.

CDR3 DNA: TGTGCCAGCAGCTGGGGACTTTCCTACGAGCAGTACTTC. Translated: CASSWGLSYEQYF. This chain connects TRBV5-4 to TRBJ2-7; TRBD2 might be the D (6 bases). Germline V gene lookup returns CDR1 SGHNT and CDR2 YYREEE (reference sequence). V gave up 3 bases and J gave up 1 base, with 8 bases separating them. The CDR3 loop spans 13 amino acids.

The chain combines TRBV7-2 with TRBJ2-7, with D maybe TRBD2 (6 bases). The germline V gene encodes CDR1 SGHTA and CDR2 FQGNSA. V was pared by 5 bases and J by 3 bases, with 17 bases between. CDR3 length: 15 residues. The CDR3 reads CASSTRGGTGYEQYF. DNA of the CDR3: TGTGCCAGCAGCACGAGGGGAGGTACAGGCTACGAGCAGTACTTC.

The chain joins TRBV2 to TRBJ2-1; 8 bases align to TRBD1. CDR3 size: 14 residues. Germline CDR1 and CDR2: SNHLY and FYNNEI. V shed 5 bases and J 2 bases; nucleotides not matched to a gene: 2. DNA of the CDR3: TGTGCCAGCAGTCGACAGGGGCCCTACAATGAGCAGTTCTTC. Residues: CASSRQGPYNEQFF.

The V and J genes are TRBV9 and TRBJ2-3; 14 bases line up with TRBD2. V lost 4 bases and J lost 3; bases outside the gene matches: 7. CDR1 is SGDLS, CDR2 YYNGEE, per germline. The CDR3 runs to 17 residues. CDR3 coding DNA: TGTGCCAGCAGCCTGGGGACTAGCGGGAGTAGAACAGATACGCAGTATTTT. This sequence encodes CASSLGTSGSRTDTQYF.

This chain joins TRBV27 and TRBJ2-1, with TRBD1 identical over 7 bases. J was trimmed by 3 bases and V by 4 bases; bases with no gene match: 0. The CDR3 runs 13 residues. Germline CDR1 and CDR2: MNHEY and SMNVEV (reference sequence). The CDR3: CASSWDSYNEQFF. The CDR3 DNA reads as TGTGCCAGCAGTTGGGACAGCTACAATGAGCAGTTCTTC.

The chain joins TRBV4-3 to TRBJ1-1; TRBD1 is a possible D gene (6 bases). In germline, CDR1 is LGHNA, CDR2 YSLEER. There are 16 residues in the CDR3. Trimming cost V 3 bases and J 0 bases, with 14 bases left between them. Here the CDR3 reads CASSQRGGSVNTEAFF. The CDR3 DNA reads as TGCGCCAGCAGCCAGCGGGGGGGCTCGGTGAACACTGAAGCTTTCTTT.

The chain carries TRBV9 and TRBJ2-4; the match to TRBD2 covers 9 bases. Germline V lookup: CDR1 SGDLS, CDR2 YYNGEE. V gave up 8 bases and J gave up 9 bases; unmatched junction bases: 9. This CDR3 spans 13 amino acids. The CDR3 DNA follows: TGTGCCAGGTTGCCTAGCGGGATAGGCATTCAGTACTTC. It encodes CARLPSGIGIQYF. The full variable domain, in which reference TRBV9 and TRBJ2-4 provide the parts outside the CDR3, is DSGVTQTPKHLITATGQRVTLRCSPRSGDLSVYWYQQSLDQGLQFLIQYYNGEERAKGNILERFSAQQFPDLHSELNLSSLELGDSALYFCARLPSGIGIQYFGAGTRLSVL.

Comments on this clone: Germline and junction disagree at one end, which may indicate a read error. This rearrangement joins TRBV7-2 to TRBJ1-5; D is possibly TRBD1 (6 bases). This CDR3 has 15 residues. CDR1 and CDR2 from the germline V gene are SGHTA and FQGNSA. The CDR3 loop is CVSSSNQGTNQPQHF. As DNA, the CDR3 is TGTGTCAGCAGCTCGAACCAGGGGACCAATCAGCCCCAGCATTTT.

The chain's CDR3 is CASSPGGPNTGELFF. The CDR3 DNA follows: TGTGCCAGCAGCCCCGGGGGACCTAACACCGGGGAGCTGTTTTTT. The chain combines TRBV5-4 with TRBJ2-2; TRBD2 is a possible D gene (6 bases). The CDR3 is 15 residues long. V was clipped by 4 bases and J by 2 bases, with 12 bases between them. Germline V lookup: CDR1 SGHNT, CDR2 YYREEE (reference sequence).

The chain's CDR3 is CASSPGRGTGELFF. DNA of the CDR3: TGCGCCAGCTCCCCCGGGAGAGGAACCGGGGAGCTGTTTTTT. The J gene is TRBJ2-2, the V gene TRBV5-1; D may be TRBD2 (6 bases). V was pared by 7 bases and J by 5 bases, with 15 bases between. The CDR3 covers 14 residues. Germline CDR1 is SGHRS and CDR2 is YFSETQ. Together with reference TRBV5-1 and TRBJ2-2, the CDR3 gives the full variable domain: KAGVTQTPRYLIKTRGQQVTLSCSPISGHRSVSWYQQTPGQGLQFLFEYFSETQRNKGNFPGRFSGRQFSNSRSEMNVSTLELGDSALYLCASSPGRGTGELFFGEGSRLTVL.

The J gene is TRBJ2-1, the V gene TRBV11-3, with D tentatively TRBD2 (5 bases). CDR1 is SGHNT, CDR2 YENEEA, per germline. V was trimmed by 4 bases and J by 0 bases, leaving 10 bases between them. CDR3 length equals 15 residues. The CDR3 DNA reads TGTGCCAGCAGCTCTGCGGAGGTCTCCTACAATGAGCAGTTCTTC. As protein: CASSSAEVSYNEQFF.

The chain recombines TRBV30 with TRBJ1-2; tentatively, D is TRBD1 (5 bases). This CDR3 has 12 residues. CDR1 and CDR2 (germline): GTSNPN, SVGIG (reference sequence). Trimming took off 3 bases at V and 8 bases at J, with 13 bases between the two ends. The CDR3 sequence: CAWSHDAGGYTF. DNA of the CDR3: TGTGCCTGGAGCCATGACGCAGGGGGCTACACCTTC.

CDR3 protein: CASRQGNGRANTEAFF. The CDR3 nucleotides read TGCGCCAGCAGGCAGGGGAATGGTCGAGCGAACACTGAAGCTTTCTTT. The chain couples TRBV5-1 to TRBJ1-1, with D possibly TRBD1 on 6 matching bases. Germline assignment: CDR1 SGHRS and CDR2 YFSETQ. CDR3 length equals 16 residues. V was trimmed by 5 bases and J by 1 base, leaving 18 bases between them. The complete variable domain, with remaining parts taken from reference TRBV5-1 and TRBJ1-1, reads KAGVTQTPRYLIKTRGQQVTLSCSPISGHRSVSWYQQTPGQGLQFLFEYFSETQRNKGNFPGRFSGRQFSNSRSEMNVSTLELGDSALYLCASRQGNGRANTEAFFGQGTRLTVV.